The entry below describes one TCR beta chain. Assay used: immunoSEQ multiplex PCR; TCRdb lists only in-frame clones, some missing. This sample has 60,000 to 85,000 clones, with roughly 89% found just once. The CDR3 loop spans 14 amino acids. Trimming pared 3 bases from V and 4 bases from J, leaving 12 bases between. Germline V CDR1 and CDR2: MNHEY, SVGAGI. The data are from a study of T cell changes during pregnancy in multiple sclerosis. This sequence joins TRBV6-5 and TRBJ1-1, with D tentatively TRBD1 (5 bases). This specimen was peripheral blood, taken after pregnancy. The TCR comes from a female donor in good health, enrolled as a control in a pregnancy study. CDR3 sequence: CASSYGVGGTEAFF. The CDR3 DNA follows: TGTGCCAGCAGTTATGGGGTGGGGGGCACTGAAGCTTTCTTT.